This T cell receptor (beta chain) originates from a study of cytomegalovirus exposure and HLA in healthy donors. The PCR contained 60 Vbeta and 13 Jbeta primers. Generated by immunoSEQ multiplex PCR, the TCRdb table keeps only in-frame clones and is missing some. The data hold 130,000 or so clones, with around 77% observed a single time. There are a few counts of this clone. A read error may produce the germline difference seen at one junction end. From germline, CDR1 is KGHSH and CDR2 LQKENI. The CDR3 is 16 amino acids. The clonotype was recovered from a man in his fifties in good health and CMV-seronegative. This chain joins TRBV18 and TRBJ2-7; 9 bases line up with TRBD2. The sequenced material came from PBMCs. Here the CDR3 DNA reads TGTGCCAGCTCTCAATCACCGGGACTAGCCTCCTCCGAGCAGTACTTC. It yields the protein CASSQSPGLASSEQYF.